This TCR beta chain was captured in a study of cytomegalovirus exposure and HLA in healthy donors. Findings of the study overall: In a later analysis, TCR beta V- and J-gene trimming showed a link to a missense DCLRE1C variant.

Use of 60 Vbeta and 13 Jbeta primers characterized the PCR. Repertoires were generated with immunoSEQ multiplex PCR, while TCRdb's copy carries only in-frame clones and drops some. The sample comprises 250,000 to 350,000 clones, around 86% of which are singletons, and less than 4% rests with the top ten. Remarks on this clone: Its antigen is as yet unknown.

V lost 3 bases and J 6 bases, leaving 18 bases between the germline ends. The CDR3 totals 16 residues. CDR1 and CDR2 (germline): ENHRY, SYGVKD. The rearrangement joins TRBV10-3 to TRBJ2-1, with D perhaps TRBD1 (5 bases). The sequence was obtained from a man aged 35 to 55 in good health and CMV-seropositive. The sequenced material came from PBMCs. CDR3 sequence (DNA): TGTGCCATCAGTGACCCGCAGGGATTCCGACCCAATGAGCAGTTCTTC. This sequence encodes CAISDPQGFRPNEQFF.